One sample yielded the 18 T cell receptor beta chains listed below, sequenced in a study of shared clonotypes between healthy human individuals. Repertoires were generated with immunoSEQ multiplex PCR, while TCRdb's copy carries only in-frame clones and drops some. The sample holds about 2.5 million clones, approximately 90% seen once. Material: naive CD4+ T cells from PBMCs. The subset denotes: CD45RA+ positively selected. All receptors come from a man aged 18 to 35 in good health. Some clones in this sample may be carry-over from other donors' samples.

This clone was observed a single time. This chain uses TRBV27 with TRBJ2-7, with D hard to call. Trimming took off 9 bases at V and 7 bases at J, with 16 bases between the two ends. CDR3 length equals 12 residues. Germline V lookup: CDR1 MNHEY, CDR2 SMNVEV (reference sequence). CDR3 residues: CASSSEGREQYF. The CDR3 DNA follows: TGTGCCAGTTCCTCCGAAGGGCGGGAGCAGTACTTC.

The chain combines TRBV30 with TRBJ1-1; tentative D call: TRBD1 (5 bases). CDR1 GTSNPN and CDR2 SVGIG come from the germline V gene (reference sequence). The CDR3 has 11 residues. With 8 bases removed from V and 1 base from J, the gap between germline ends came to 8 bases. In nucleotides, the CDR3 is TGTGCCCGTGGGGCGAACACTGAAGCTTTCTTT. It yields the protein CARGANTEAFF.

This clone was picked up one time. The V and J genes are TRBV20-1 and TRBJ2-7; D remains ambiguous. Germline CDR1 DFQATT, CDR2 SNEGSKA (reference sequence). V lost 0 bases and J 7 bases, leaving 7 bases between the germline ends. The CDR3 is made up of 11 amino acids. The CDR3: CSARDNEEQYF. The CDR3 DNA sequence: TGCAGTGCTAGAGACAACGAGGAGCAGTACTTC.

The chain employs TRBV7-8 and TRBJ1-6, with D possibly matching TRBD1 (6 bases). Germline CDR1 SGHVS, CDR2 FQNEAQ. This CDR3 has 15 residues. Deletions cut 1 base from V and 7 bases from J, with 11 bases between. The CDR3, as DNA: TGTGCCAGCAGCTTAGGGCAGGGGATCAATTCACCCCTCCACTTT. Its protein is CASSLGQGINSPLHF.

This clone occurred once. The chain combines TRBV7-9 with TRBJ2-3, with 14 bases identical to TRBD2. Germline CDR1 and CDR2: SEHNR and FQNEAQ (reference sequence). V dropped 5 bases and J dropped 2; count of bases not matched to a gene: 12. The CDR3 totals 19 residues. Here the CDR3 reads CASSVYSGTSGSPTDTQYF. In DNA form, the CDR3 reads TGTGCCAGCAGCGTATACTCCGGGACTAGCGGGAGTCCCACAGATACGCAGTATTTT.

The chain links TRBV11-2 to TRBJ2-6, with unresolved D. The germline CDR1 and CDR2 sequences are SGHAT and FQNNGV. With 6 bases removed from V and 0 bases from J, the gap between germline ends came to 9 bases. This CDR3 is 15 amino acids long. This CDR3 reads CASRLLSSGANVLTF. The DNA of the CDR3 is TGTGCCAGCAGGCTACTGAGCTCTGGGGCCAACGTCCTGACTTTC.

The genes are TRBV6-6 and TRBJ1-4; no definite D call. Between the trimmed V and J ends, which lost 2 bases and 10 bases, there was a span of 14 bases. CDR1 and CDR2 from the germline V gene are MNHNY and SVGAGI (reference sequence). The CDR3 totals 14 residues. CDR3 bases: TGTGCCAGCAGTTACCCTGGACCCTTGGGAAAACTGTTTTTT. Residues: CASSYPGPLGKLFF.

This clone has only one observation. The CDR3 is CAWSQPGHSPRNYGYTF. Written as DNA, the CDR3 is TGTGCCTGGAGTCAACCGGGACACTCACCGCGGAACTATGGCTACACCTTC. This chain uses TRBV30 with TRBJ1-2, with D tentatively TRBD1 (6 bases). V gave up 2 bases and J gave up 2 bases, with 21 bases separating them. This CDR3 is 17 amino acids long. In germline, CDR1 is GTSNPN, CDR2 SVGIG (reference sequence).

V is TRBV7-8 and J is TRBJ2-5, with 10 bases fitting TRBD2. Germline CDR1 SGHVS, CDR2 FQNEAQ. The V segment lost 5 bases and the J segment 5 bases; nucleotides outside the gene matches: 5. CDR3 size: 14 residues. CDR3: CASSRLAGVETQYF. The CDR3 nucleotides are TGTGCCAGCAGCCGTCTAGCGGGAGTTGAGACCCAGTACTTC.

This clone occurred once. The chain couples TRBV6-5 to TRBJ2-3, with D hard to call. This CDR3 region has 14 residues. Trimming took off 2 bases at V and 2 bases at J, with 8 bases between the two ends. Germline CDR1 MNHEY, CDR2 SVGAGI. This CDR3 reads CASSYTLNTDTQYF. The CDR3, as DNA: TGTGCCAGCAGTTACACCCTAAACACAGATACGCAGTATTTT.

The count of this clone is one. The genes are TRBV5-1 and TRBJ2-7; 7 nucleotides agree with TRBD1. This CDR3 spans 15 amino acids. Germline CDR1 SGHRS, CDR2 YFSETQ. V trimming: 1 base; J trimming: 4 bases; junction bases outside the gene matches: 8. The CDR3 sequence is CASSLRDSGRYEQYF. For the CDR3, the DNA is TGCGCCAGCAGCTTGAGGGACAGCGGTCGGTACGAGCAGTACTTC.

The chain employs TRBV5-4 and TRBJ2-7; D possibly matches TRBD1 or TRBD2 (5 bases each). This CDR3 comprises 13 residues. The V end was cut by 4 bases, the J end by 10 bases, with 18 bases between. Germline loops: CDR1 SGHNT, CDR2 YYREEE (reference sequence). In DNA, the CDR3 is TGTGCCAGCAGCAGAGGGACGGACCCAATTCAGTACTTC. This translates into CASSRGTDPIQYF.

The CDR3 loop reads CASSLQGMGLAGYNEQFF. The CDR3 region has the DNA TGTGCCAGCAGCTTGCAGGGGATGGGGCTAGCGGGTTACAATGAGCAGTTCTTC. The V and J genes are TRBV7-6 and TRBJ2-1; 8 bases match TRBD2. The CDR3 extends over 18 amino acids. Germline values: CDR1 SGHVS, CDR2 FNYEAQ. Unmatched junction bases numbered 14, after V lost 3 bases and J lost 4 bases. Filled out from reference TRBV7-6 and TRBJ2-1, the complete variable domain reads GAGVSQSPRYKVTKRGQDVALRCDPISGHVSLYWYRQALGQGPEFLTYFNYEAQQDKSGLPNDRFSAERPEGSISTLTIQRTEQRDSAMYRCASSLQGMGLAGYNEQFFGPGTRLTVL.

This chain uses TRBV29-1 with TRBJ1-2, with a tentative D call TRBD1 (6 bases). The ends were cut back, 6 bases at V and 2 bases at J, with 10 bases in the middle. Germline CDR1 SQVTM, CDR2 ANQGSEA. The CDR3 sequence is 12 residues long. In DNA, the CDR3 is TGCAGCGTAAAGGGGGGGAACTATGGCTACACCTTC. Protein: CSVKGGNYGYTF.

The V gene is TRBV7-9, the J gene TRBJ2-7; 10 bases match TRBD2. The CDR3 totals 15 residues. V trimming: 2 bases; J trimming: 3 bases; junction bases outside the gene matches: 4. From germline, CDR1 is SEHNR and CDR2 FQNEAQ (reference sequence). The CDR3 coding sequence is TGTGCCAGCAGCTTAAGGACTAGCGGCCTCTACGAGCAGTACTTC. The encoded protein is CASSLRTSGLYEQYF.

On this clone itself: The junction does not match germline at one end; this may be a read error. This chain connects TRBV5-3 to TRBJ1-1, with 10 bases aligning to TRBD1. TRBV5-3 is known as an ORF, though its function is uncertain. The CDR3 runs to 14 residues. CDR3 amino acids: CASSSGTGANEAFF. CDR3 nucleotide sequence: TGTGCCAGCAGCTCCGGGACAGGGGCCAATGAAGCTTTCTTT.

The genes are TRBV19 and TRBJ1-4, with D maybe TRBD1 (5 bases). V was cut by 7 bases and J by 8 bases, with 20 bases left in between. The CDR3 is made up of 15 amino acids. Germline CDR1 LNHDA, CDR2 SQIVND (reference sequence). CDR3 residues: CASIGGLGLGEKLFF. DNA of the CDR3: TGTGCCAGTATCGGGGGATTGGGTTTGGGAGAAAAACTGTTTTTT.

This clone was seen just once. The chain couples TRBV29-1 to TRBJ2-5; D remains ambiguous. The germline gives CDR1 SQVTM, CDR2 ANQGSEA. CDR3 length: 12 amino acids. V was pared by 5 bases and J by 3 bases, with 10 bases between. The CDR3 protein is CSVLGREETQYF. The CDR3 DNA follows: TGCAGCGTTCTTGGAAGGGAAGAGACCCAGTACTTC.